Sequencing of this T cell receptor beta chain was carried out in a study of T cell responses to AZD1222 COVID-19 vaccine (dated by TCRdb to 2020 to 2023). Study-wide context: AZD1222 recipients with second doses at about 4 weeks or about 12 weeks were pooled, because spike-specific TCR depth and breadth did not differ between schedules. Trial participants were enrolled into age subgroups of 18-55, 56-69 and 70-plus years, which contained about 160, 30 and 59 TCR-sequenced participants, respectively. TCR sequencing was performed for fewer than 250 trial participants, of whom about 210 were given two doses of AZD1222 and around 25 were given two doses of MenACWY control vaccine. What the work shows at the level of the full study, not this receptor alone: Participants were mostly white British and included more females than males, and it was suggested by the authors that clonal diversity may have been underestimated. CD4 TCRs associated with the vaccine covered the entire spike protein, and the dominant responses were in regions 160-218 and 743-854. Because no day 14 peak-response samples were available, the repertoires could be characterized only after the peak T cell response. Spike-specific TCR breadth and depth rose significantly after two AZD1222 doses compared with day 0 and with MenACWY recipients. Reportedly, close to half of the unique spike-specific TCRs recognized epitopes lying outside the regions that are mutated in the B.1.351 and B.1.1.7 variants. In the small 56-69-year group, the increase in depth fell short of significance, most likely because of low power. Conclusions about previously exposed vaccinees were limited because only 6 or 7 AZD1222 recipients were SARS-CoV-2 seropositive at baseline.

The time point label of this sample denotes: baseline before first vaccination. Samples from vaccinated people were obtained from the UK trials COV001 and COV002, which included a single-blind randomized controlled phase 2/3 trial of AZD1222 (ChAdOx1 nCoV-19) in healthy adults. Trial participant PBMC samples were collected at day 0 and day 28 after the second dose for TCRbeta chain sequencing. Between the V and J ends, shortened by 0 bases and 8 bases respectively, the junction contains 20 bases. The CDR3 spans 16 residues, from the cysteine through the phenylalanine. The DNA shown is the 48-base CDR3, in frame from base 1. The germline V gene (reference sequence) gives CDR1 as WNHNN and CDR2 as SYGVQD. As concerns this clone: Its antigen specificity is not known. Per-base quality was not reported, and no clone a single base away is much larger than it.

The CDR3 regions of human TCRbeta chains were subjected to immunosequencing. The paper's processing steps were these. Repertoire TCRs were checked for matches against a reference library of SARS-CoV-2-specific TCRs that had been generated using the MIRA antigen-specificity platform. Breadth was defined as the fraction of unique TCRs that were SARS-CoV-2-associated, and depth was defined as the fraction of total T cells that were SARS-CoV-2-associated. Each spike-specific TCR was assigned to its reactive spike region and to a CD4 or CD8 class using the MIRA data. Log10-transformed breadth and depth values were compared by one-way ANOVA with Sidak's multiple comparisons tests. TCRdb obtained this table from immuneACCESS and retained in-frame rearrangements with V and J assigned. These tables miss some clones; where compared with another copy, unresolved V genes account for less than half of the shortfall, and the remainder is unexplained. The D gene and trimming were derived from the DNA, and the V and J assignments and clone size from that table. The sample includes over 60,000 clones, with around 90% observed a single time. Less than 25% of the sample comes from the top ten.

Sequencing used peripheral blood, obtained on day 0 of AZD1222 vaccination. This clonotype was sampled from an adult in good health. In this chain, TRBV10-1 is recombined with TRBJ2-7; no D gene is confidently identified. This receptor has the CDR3 CASSESPTPHSRKQYF. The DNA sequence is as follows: TGCGCCAGCAGTGAGTCGCCGACACCTCACTCACGGAAGCAGTACTTC.